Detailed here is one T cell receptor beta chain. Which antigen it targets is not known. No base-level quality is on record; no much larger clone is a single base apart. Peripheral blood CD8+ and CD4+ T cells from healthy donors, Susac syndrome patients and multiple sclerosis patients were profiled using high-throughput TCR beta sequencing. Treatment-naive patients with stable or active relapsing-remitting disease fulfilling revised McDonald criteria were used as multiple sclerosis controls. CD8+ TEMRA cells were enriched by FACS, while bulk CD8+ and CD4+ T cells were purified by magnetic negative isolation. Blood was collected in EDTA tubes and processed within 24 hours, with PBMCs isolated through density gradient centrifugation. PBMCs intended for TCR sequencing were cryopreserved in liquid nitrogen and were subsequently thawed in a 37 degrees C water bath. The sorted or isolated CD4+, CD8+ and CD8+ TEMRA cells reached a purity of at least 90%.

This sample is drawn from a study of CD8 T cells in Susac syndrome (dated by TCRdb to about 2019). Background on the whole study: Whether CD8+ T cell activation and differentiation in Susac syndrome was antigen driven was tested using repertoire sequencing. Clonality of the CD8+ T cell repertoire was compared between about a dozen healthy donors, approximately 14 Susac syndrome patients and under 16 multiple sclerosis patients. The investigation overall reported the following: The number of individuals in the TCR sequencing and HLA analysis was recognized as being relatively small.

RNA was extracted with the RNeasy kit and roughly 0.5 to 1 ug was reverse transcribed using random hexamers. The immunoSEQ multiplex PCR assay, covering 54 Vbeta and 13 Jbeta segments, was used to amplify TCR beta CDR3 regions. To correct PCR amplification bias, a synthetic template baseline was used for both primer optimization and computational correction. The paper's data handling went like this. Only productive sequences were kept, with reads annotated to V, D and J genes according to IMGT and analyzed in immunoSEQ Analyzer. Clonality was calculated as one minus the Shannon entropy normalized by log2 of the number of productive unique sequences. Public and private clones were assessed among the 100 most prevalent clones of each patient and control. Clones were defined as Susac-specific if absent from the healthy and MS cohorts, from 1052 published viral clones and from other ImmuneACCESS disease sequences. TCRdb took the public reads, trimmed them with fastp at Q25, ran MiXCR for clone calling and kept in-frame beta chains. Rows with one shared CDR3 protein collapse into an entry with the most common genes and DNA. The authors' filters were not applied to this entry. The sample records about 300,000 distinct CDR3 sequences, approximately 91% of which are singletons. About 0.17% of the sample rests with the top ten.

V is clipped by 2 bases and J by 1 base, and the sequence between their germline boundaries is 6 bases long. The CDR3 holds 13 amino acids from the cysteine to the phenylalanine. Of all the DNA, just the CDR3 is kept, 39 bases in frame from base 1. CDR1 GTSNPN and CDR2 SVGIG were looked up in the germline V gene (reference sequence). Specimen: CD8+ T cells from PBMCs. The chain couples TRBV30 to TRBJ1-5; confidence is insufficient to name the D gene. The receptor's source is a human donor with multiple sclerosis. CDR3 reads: CAWSIDSNQPQHF. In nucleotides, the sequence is TGTGCCTGGAGTATAGACAGCAATCAGCCCCAGCATTTT.